This T cell receptor (beta chain) was retrieved from a study of T cell responses to AZD1222 COVID-19 vaccine. Study background: Pooling was applied to second doses at about 4 or about 12 weeks.

The study, taken as a whole, reports: After two AZD1222 doses, spike-specific TCR breadth and depth rose versus day 0.

The table came from immunoSEQ multiplex PCR; TCRdb's copy has only in-frame clones and leaves some out. This table has more than 85,000 clones, roughly 90% appearing once. Comments on this clone: The antigen remains undetermined.

The source is an adult in good health. Source: peripheral blood, taken on day 0 of AZD1222 vaccination.

The DNA for the CDR3 is TGTGCCAGCAGTGTGGGGACAGCGATCTACAATGAGCAGTTCTTC. Translation: CASSVGTAIYNEQFF. This rearrangement joins TRBV2 to TRBJ2-1; 7 bases line up with TRBD1. CDR3 size: 15 residues. From germline, CDR1 is SNHLY and CDR2 FYNNEI. The ends lost 4 bases at V and 3 bases at J; junction bases unmatched: 6.